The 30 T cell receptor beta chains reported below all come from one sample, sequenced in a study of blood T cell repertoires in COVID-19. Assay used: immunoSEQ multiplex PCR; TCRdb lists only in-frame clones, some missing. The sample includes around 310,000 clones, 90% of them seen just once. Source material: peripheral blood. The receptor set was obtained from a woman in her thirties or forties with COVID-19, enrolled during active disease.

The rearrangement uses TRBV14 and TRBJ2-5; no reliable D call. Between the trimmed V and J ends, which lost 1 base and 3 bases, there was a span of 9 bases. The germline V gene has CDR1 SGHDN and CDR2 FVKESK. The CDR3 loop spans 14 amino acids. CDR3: CASSQGQFKETQYF. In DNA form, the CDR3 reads TGTGCCAGCAGCCAAGGCCAGTTCAAAGAGACCCAGTACTTC.

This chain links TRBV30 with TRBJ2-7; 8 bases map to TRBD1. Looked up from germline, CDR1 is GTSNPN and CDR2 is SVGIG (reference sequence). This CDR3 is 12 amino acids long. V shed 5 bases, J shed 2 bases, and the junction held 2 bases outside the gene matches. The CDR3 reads CAWGTGAYEQYF. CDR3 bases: TGTGCCTGGGGGACAGGCGCCTACGAGCAGTACTTC.

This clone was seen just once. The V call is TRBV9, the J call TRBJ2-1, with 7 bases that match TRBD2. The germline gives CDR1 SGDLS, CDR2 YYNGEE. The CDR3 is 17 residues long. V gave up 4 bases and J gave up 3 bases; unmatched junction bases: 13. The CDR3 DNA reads TGTGCCAGCAGCCTCCTCACCGGGCGGGGGAACTACAATGAGCAGTTCTTC. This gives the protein CASSLLTGRGNYNEQFF.

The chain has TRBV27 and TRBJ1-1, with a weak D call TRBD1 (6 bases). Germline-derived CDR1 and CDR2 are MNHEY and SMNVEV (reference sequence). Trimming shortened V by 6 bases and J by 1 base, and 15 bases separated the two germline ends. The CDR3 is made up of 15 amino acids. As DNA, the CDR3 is TGTGCCAGCAGCCAGGGGCAGGGGCGGAACACTGAAGCTTTCTTT. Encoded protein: CASSQGQGRNTEAFF.

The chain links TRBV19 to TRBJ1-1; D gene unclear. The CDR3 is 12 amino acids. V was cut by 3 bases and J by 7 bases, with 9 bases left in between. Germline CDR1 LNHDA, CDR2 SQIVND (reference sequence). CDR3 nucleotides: TGTGCCAGTAGTATCGGCACAGTTGAAGCTTTCTTT. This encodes CASSIGTVEAFF. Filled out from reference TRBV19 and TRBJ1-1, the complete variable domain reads DGGITQSPKYLFRKEGQNVTLSCEQNLNHDAMYWYRQDPGQGLRLIYYSQIVNDFQKGDIAEGYSVSREKKESFPLTVTSAQKNPTAFYLCASSIGTVEAFFGQGTRLTVV.

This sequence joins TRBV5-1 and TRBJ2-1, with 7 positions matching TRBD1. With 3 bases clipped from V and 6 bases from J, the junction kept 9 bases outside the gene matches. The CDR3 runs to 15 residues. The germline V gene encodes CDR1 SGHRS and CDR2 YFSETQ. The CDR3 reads CASSSDRVFSNEQFF. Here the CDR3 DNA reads TGCGCCAGCAGCTCCGACAGGGTTTTTTCCAATGAGCAGTTCTTC.

The CDR3 sequence: CASSRDSIFEAFF. Written as DNA, the CDR3 is TGTGCCAGCAGCCGGGACAGCATTTTTGAAGCTTTCTTT. This sequence joins TRBV6-2 or TRBV6-3 and TRBJ1-1, with TRBD1 matching over 7 bases. The V segment lost 6 bases and the J segment 7 bases; nucleotides outside the gene matches: 8. The CDR3 has 13 residues. Germline V gene data show CDR1 as MNHEY and CDR2 as SVGEGT.

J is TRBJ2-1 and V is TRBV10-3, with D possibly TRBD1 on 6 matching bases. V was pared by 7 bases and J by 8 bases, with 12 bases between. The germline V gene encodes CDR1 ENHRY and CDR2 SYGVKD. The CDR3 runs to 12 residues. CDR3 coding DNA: TGTGCCATCAATGACAGGCCGGATGAGCAGTTCTTC. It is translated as CAINDRPDEQFF.

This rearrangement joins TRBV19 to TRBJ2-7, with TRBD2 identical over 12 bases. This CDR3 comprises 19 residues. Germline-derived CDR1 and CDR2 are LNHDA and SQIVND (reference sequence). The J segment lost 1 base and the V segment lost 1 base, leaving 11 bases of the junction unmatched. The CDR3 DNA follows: TGTGCCAGTAGTATAGGTTTCTCTAGCGGGAGGGTCCCGTCCTACGAGCAGTACTTC. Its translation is CASSIGFSSGRVPSYEQYF.

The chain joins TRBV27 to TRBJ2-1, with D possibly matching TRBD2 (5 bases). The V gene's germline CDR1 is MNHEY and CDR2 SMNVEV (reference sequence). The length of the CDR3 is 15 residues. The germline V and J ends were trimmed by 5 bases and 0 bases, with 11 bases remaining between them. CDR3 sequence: CASSKSGASYNEQFF. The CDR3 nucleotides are TGTGCCAGCAGTAAAAGCGGAGCCTCCTACAATGAGCAGTTCTTC.

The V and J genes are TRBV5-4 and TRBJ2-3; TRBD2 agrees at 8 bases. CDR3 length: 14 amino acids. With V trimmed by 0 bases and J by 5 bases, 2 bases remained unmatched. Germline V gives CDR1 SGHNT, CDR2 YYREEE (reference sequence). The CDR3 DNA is TGTGCCAGCAGCTTGGAACGGGGGGGAGATACGCAGTATTTT. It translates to CASSLERGGDTQYF.

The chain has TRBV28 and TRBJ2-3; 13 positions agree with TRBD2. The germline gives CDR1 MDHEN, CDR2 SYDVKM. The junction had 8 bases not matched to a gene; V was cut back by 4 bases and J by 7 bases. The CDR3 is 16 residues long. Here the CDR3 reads CASSSQPTSGGYTQYF. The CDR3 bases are TGTGCCAGCAGTTCGCAGCCGACTAGCGGGGGGTATACGCAGTATTTT.

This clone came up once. CDR3 sequence: CASSIGAGRVNTEAFF. DNA for the CDR3: TGTGCCAGTAGTATAGGGGCAGGGCGCGTGAACACTGAAGCTTTCTTT. The genes are TRBV19 and TRBJ1-1; tentatively, D is TRBD1 (5 bases). The CDR3 is 16 amino acids. The V and J ends lost 1 base and 0 bases respectively, with 12 bases between them. Germline loops: CDR1 LNHDA, CDR2 SQIVND (reference sequence).

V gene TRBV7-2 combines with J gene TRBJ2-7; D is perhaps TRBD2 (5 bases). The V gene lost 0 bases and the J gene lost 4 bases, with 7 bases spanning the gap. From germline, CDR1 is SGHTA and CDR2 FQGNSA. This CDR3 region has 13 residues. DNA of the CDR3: TGTGCCAGCAGCTTAGCGGGAGATTACGAGCAGTACTTC. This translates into CASSLAGDYEQYF.

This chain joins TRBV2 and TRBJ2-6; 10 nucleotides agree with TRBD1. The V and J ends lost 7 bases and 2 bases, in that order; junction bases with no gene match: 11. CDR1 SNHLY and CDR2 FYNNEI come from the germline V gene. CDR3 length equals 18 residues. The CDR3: CASTYTGTGATGANVLTF. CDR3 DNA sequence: TGTGCCAGCACCTACACCGGGACAGGGGCAACTGGGGCCAACGTCCTGACTTTC.

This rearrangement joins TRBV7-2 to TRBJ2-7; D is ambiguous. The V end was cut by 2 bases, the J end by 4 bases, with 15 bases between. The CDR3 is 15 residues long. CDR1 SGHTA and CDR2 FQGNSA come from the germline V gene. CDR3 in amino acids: CASSLFPGVPYEQYF. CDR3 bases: TGTGCCAGCAGCTTATTTCCCGGAGTCCCTTACGAGCAGTACTTC.

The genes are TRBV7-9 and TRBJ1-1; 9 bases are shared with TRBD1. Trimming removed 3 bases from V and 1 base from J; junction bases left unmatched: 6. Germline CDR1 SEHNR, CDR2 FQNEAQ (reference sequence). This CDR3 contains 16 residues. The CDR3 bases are TGTGCCAGCAGCTTTACAGGGGGCAGTGGGAACACTGAAGCTTTCTTT. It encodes CASSFTGGSGNTEAFF.

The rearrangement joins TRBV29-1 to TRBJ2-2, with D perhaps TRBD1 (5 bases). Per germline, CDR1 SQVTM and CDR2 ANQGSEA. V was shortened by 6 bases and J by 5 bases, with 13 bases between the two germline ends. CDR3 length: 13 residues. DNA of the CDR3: TGCAGCGTGAGGACGCCAGGGACCGGGGAGCTGTTTTTT. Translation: CSVRTPGTGELFF.

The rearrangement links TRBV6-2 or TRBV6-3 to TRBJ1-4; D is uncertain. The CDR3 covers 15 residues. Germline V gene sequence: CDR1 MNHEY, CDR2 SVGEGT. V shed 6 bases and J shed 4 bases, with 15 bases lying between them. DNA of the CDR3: TGTGCCAGCAGCCCGGGCCGGGGTTATAATGAAAAACTGTTTTTT. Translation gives CASSPGRGYNEKLFF.

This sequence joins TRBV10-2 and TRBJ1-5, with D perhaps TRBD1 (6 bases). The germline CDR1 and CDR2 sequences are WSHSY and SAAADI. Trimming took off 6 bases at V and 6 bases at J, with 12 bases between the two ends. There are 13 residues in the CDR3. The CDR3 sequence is CASRRGGGQPQHF. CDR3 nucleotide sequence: TGCGCCAGCAGGAGGGGGGGAGGTCAGCCCCAGCATTTT.

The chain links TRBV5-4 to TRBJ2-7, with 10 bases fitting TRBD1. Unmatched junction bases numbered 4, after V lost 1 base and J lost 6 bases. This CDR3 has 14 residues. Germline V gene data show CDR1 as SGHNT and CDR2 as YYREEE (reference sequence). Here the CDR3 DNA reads TGTGCCAGCAGCTTGACGGGACAGGGGCGCGAGCAGTACTTC. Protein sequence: CASSLTGQGREQYF.

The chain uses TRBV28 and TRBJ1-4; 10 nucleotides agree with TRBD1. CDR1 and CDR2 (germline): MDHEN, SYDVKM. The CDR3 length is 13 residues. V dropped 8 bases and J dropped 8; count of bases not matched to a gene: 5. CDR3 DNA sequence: TGTGCCAGCTGGGACAGGGGACGAGAAAAACTGTTTTTT. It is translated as CASWDRGREKLFF.

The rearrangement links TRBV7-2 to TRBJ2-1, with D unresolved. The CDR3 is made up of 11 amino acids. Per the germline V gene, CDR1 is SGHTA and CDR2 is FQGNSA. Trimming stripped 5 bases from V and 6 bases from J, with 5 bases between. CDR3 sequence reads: CASSPGNEQFF. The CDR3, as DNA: TGTGCCAGCAGCCCGGGCAATGAGCAGTTCTTC.

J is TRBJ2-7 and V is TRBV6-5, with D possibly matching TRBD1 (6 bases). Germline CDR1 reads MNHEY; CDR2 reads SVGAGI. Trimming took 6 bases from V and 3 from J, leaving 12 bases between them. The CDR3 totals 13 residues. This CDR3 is CASRNRDRYEQYF. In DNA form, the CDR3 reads TGTGCCAGCAGGAACAGGGACCGCTACGAGCAGTACTTC.

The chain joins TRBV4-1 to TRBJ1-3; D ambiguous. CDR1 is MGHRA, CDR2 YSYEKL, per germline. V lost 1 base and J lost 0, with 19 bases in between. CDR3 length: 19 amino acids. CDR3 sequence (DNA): TGCGCCAGCAGCCAAGGACCGCGGACTCGCCAGTTCTCTGGAAACACCATATATTTT. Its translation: CASSQGPRTRQFSGNTIYF.

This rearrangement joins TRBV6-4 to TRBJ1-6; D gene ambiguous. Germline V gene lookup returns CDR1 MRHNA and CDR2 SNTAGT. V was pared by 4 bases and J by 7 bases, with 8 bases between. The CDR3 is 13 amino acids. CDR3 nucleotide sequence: TGTGCCAGCAGTGTAGAGTTCAATTCACCCCTCCACTTT. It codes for CASSVEFNSPLHF.

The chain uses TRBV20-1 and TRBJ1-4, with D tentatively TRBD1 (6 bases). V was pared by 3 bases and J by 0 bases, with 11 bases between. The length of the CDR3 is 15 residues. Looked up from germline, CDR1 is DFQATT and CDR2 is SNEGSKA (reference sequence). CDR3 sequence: CSASNRQATNEKLFF. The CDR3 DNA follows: TGCAGTGCTAGTAATAGACAGGCAACTAATGAAAAACTGTTTTTT.

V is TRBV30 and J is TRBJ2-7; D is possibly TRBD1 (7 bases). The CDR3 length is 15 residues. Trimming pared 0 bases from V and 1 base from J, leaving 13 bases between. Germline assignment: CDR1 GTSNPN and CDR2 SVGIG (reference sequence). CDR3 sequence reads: CAWSVGQGGSYEQYF. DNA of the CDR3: TGTGCCTGGAGTGTAGGTCAGGGGGGATCCTACGAGCAGTACTTC.

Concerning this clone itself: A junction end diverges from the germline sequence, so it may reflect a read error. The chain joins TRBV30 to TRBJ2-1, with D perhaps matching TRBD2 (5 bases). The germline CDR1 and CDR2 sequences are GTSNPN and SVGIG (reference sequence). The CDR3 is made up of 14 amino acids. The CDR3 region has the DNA TGTGCCGGGAGCCCCGGCGGAACCTACAATGAGCAGTTCTTC. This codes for CAGSPGGTYNEQFF.

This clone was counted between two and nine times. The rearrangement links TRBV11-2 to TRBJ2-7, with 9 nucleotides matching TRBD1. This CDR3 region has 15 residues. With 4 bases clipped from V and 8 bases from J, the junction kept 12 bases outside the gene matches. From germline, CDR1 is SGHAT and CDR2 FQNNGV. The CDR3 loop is CASSSLGTGTTKQYF. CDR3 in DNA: TGTGCCAGCAGCTCCCTCGGGACAGGGACTACGAAGCAGTACTTC.